This T cell receptor beta chain was identified during a study of blood T cell repertoires in COVID-19. The CDR3 is 17 residues long. Trimming at V came to 3 bases and at J to 0 bases, leaving 9 bases not matched to a gene. The germline V gene encodes CDR1 SGDLS and CDR2 YYNGEE. Sequencing used immunoSEQ multiplex PCR; TCRdb keeps in-frame clones, though not all of them. The top ten hold approximately 5.8% of the sample, which has about 120,000 clones, approximately 82% seen once. The sample consisted of peripheral blood. The receptor comes from an older man with active or convalescent COVID-19. The rearrangement joins TRBV9 to TRBJ1-3; the match to TRBD1 covers 7 bases. The CDR3 spells CASSGDRGGNSGNTIYF. CDR3 DNA sequence: TGTGCCAGCAGCGGGGATAGAGGGGGCAACTCTGGAAACACCATATATTTT. The full variable domain, in which reference TRBV9 and TRBJ1-3 provide the parts outside the CDR3, is DSGVTQTPKHLITATGQRVTLRCSPRSGDLSVYWYQQSLDQGLQFLIQYYNGEERAKGNILERFSAQQFPDLHSELNLSSLELGDSALYFCASSGDRGGNSGNTIYFGEGSWLTVV.